Below, 8 T cell receptor beta chains from the same sample are listed, as sequenced in a study of shared clonotypes between healthy human individuals. Clones were sequenced by immunoSEQ multiplex PCR, and TCRdb holds only the in-frame ones, with some missing. The table records more than 1.2 million clones, about 98.5% of them present only once. Material: naive CD4+ T cells sorted from blood. Subset described: CD45RA+ positively selected. These receptors all come from a man aged 25 to 40 in good health.

This sequence joins TRBV5-1 and TRBJ2-1, with D perhaps TRBD2 (6 bases). Looked up from germline, CDR1 is SGHRS and CDR2 is YFSETQ. The V gene lost 0 bases and the J gene lost 2 bases, with 12 bases spanning the gap. The CDR3 runs to 16 residues. The CDR3 spells CASSLAGSAAYNEQFF. CDR3 DNA: TGCGCCAGCAGCTTGGCCGGGAGCGCCGCCTACAATGAGCAGTTCTTC. Full variable domain (missing parts from reference TRBV5-1 and TRBJ2-1): KAGVTQTPRYLIKTRGQQVTLSCSPISGHRSVSWYQQTPGQGLQFLFEYFSETQRNKGNFPGRFSGRQFSNSRSEMNVSTLELGDSALYLCASSLAGSAAYNEQFFGPGTRLTVL.

Regarding this clone: The sample carries other DNA sequences with the same CDR3. This rearrangement joins TRBV9 to TRBJ2-1; D is ambiguous. CDR3 length equals 13 residues. CDR1 and CDR2 from the germline V gene are SGDLS and YYNGEE. V was cut by 0 bases and J by 5 bases, with 6 bases left in between. The CDR3 coding sequence is TGTGCCAGCAGCGTAGTCACGAACAATGAGCAGTTCTTC. Translating gives CASSVVTNNEQFF.

The J gene is TRBJ2-3, the V gene TRBV9, with 13 nucleotides matching TRBD2. CDR3 length equals 16 residues. V shed 4 bases and J 4 bases; nucleotides not matched to a gene: 6. Germline V lookup: CDR1 SGDLS, CDR2 YYNGEE. In DNA form, the CDR3 reads TGTGCCAGCAGCCCAGGGACTAGCGGGATCTCAGATACGCAGTATTTT. It yields the protein CASSPGTSGISDTQYF.

This chain links TRBV5-4 with TRBJ2-5, with TRBD1 as a possible D gene (5 bases). The CDR3 covers 13 residues. V was cut by 5 bases and J by 1 base, with 9 bases left in between. From germline, CDR1 is SGHNT and CDR2 YYREEE (reference sequence). This CDR3 is CASRGPVQETQYF. The DNA of the CDR3 is TGTGCCAGCAGGGGGCCCGTCCAAGAGACCCAGTACTTC. Full variable domain (missing parts from reference TRBV5-4 and TRBJ2-5): ETGVTQSPTHLIKTRGQQVTLRCSSQSGHNTVSWYQQALGQGPQFIFQYYREEENGRGNFPPRFSGLQFPNYSSELNVNALELDDSALYLCASRGPVQETQYFGPGTRLLVL.

The chain combines TRBV9 with TRBJ2-4, with D possibly matching TRBD1 (7 bases). The V end lost 1 base, the J end lost 8 bases, and 13 bases lay between the germline ends. This CDR3 is built from 14 residues. Germline V gene data show CDR1 as SGDLS and CDR2 as YYNGEE. The CDR3 loop reads CASSVLSRGDIQYF. DNA of the CDR3: TGTGCCAGCAGCGTACTAAGCAGGGGGGACATTCAGTACTTC.

Only one count was recorded for this clone. J is TRBJ2-3 and V is TRBV28; possibly TRBD1 for D (6 bases). The germline V gene has CDR1 MDHEN and CDR2 SYDVKM. The CDR3 is made up of 16 amino acids. With 4 bases removed from V and 2 bases from J, the gap between germline ends came to 16 bases. The CDR3 loop is CASSSVGAVNTDTQYF. Here the CDR3 DNA reads TGTGCCAGCAGTTCCGTGGGGGCGGTGAACACAGATACGCAGTATTTT.

The chain links TRBV5-1 to TRBJ1-5; a weak D match, TRBD1 (6 bases). CDR1 and CDR2 (germline): SGHRS, YFSETQ. Between the trimmed V and J ends, which lost 4 bases and 7 bases, there was a span of 15 bases. The CDR3 length is 14 residues. The CDR3 sequence: CASSPEGVSQPQHF. CDR3 nucleotide sequence: TGCGCCAGCAGCCCCGAGGGGGTCTCCCAGCCCCAGCATTTT.

This rearrangement joins TRBV6-1 to TRBJ2-7; tentative D call: TRBD1 (5 bases). This CDR3 is built from 15 residues. CDR1 is MNHNS and CDR2 is SASEGT in the germline V gene. V was clipped by 8 bases and J by 0 bases, with 17 bases between them. The CDR3 spells CASQLVQGASYEQYF. The CDR3 bases are TGTGCCAGCCAACTGGTCCAGGGTGCCTCCTACGAGCAGTACTTC.